This TCR beta chain was profiled in a study of T cells after yellow fever vaccination. Study results and caveats: Though weaker, the secondary response peaked faster, on day 5 versus 15. Researchers noted that a small share of clonotypes showed up in both CD4 and CD8 compartments. Post-booster repertoires contained most primary-vaccination clones again (96% CD4, about 90% CD8).

TCRdb processed the 5' RACE reads anew with MiXCR; each CDR3 protein has one entry. The table records about 21,000 distinct CDR3 sequences, roughly 5.6% of them present only once. Germline assignment: CDR1 LGHDT and CDR2 YNNKEL (reference sequence). Trimming took off 3 bases at V and 1 base at J, with 6 bases between the two ends. The CDR3 spans 13 residues. This chain uses TRBV3-1 with TRBJ2-5, with D hard to call. Material: PBMCs, either bulk or a sorted T-cell subset (CD4+, CD8+, memory, or dextramer-sorted; not recorded which), obtained about 49 days after the first yellow fever vaccination. The sequence derives from a man between 18 and 29 years old who received the YFV17D yellow fever vaccine. This chain's CDR3 is CASSHEIQETQYF. Here the CDR3 DNA reads TGTGCCAGCAGCCACGAGATCCAAGAGACCCAGTACTTC.